These 4 T cell receptor beta chains came from one sample sequenced in a study of cytomegalovirus exposure and HLA in healthy donors. Primers included in the PCR were 60 Vbeta and 13 Jbeta primers. The data were produced by immunoSEQ multiplex PCR, yet TCRdb's version contains in-frame clones alone and is incomplete. This table holds about 180,000 clones, 80% to 85% found once. Sequenced sample: PBMCs. These receptors all stem from a woman aged 25 to 45 in good health and CMV-seronegative.

The chain is built from TRBV6-1 and TRBJ2-1; TRBD2 matches 10 bases. The CDR3 is 15 residues long. Germline V gene lookup returns CDR1 MNHNS and CDR2 SASEGT. J lost 9 bases, V lost 8 bases, and 13 bases had no gene match. CDR3 sequence reads: CASGFAAGGPSEQFF. The CDR3 bases are TGTGCCAGCGGGTTCGCAGCGGGAGGGCCAAGTGAGCAGTTCTTC.

The V call is TRBV2, the J call TRBJ2-1; D is perhaps TRBD1 (5 bases). V shed 7 bases and J shed 6 bases, with 22 bases lying between them. Germline V gene lookup returns CDR1 SNHLY and CDR2 FYNNEI. The CDR3 is 16 residues long. The CDR3 loop reads CASNQGLGKGLNEQFF. The CDR3 region has the DNA TGTGCCAGCAACCAAGGCCTGGGGAAGGGGCTCAATGAGCAGTTCTTC. Combining the CDR3 with reference TRBV2 and TRBJ2-1 gives the whole variable domain EPEVTQTPSHQVTQMGQEVILRCVPISNHLYFYWYRQILGQKVEFLVSFYNNEISEKSEIFDDQFSVERPDGSNFTLKIRSTKLEDSAMYFCASNQGLGKGLNEQFFGPGTRLTVL.

This clone occurred a few times. The chain joins TRBV27 to TRBJ2-7; 10 bases map to TRBD1. The CDR3 runs 13 residues. Germline CDR1 MNHEY, CDR2 SMNVEV (reference sequence). The trim removed 9 bases at V and 6 bases at J, leaving 8 bases unmatched. This chain's CDR3 is CASGTGEVGEQYF. The CDR3 DNA follows: TGTGCCAGTGGGACAGGGGAAGTTGGCGAGCAGTACTTC.

The genes are TRBV19 and TRBJ1-5; D possibly corresponds to TRBD1 (6 bases). The CDR3 is 15 amino acids. Germline V CDR1 and CDR2: LNHDA, SQIVND (reference sequence). V was clipped by 7 bases and J by 5 bases, with 18 bases between them. CDR3 coding DNA: TGTGCCAGTAATCAGTGGGGGGGCGCCTATCAGCCCCAGCATTTT. Its protein product is CASNQWGGAYQPQHF.